The sequence of this T cell receptor beta chain was determined in a study of T cell repertoires in cytomegalovirus infection (dated by TCRdb to about 2019). Regarding the study in general: The peptide stimulations were aimed at well-studied HLA-B-restricted epitopes as well as recently identified HLA-C-restricted CMV epitopes, whose presentation resists viral immunomodulation. Because public TCR beta signatures pointed to carriage of CMV infection together with the matching HLA type, the HLA type of each donor mattered for the analysis.

The CDR3, from cysteine to phenylalanine, totals 17 residues. Only the CDR3 DNA is retained, 51 bases long and in frame from the first base. V and J are truncated by 0 bases and 6 bases respectively, leaving an intervening sequence of 17 bases. Taken from the germline V gene, the CDR1 and CDR2 loops are SGHTA and FQGTGA. Concerning this clonotype: This clone's antigen is unknown. No much larger clone is present one base from it, and per-base qualities are unavailable.

Data came from an Illumina HiSeq 1500. TCRdb trimmed public reads at Q25 via fastp, called clones via MiXCR and kept in-frame beta chains. Every entry covers one CDR3 protein and lists the most common genes and DNA from its rows. The sample table holds fewer than 850,000 distinct CDR3 sequences, of which roughly 29% were seen once. Over 10% of the sample lies in the top ten. Explained via the paper, the treatment or condition label denotes: in vitro stimulation with specific CMV peptide epitopes to enrich CMV-specific T cells. Here is what the overall study found, with its caveats: The ex vivo response was dominated by HLA-C-restricted CMV-specific TCR beta clonotypes, which also provided the single most frequent clonotype in two of eight donors. Cumulative frequency of public TCR beta family members discriminated carriers of CMV infection plus the relevant HLA type in this cohort and an independent 352-donor cohort.

The clonotype comes from a human donor in good health (CMV status not recorded). Some clones in this sample may be carry-over from other donors' samples. The chain links TRBV7-3 with TRBJ1-4, with TRBD1 as a weak D call on 5 bases. The specimen was cultured CD8+ T cells from PBMCs, collected from culture after CMV antigen stimulation. The CDR3 in this case is CASSLTGRPGPDEKLFF. The sequenced DNA: TGTGCCAGCAGCTTAACGGGACGACCGGGCCCCGATGAAAAACTGTTTTTT.